Detailed here is one T cell receptor (beta chain). The data originate from a study of blood T cell repertoires in COVID-19. Trimming removed 0 bases at V and 7 bases at J, with 10 bases between. CDR3 length: 14 amino acids. The V gene's germline CDR1 is SGDLS and CDR2 YYNGEE. The protocol was immunoSEQ multiplex PCR, while the TCRdb copy is restricted to in-frame clones and leaves out a portion. The table lists around 400,000 clones, around nine tenths of them singletons. The chain uses TRBV9 and TRBJ1-4; the D gene is possibly TRBD1 (6 bases). The sample was PBMCs or T cells enriched from blood (not recorded which). The sequence came from a woman younger than 35 who had been exposed to COVID-19. The CDR3 loop is CASSVGGGVEKLFF. The CDR3 DNA reads TGTGCCAGCAGCGTAGGAGGGGGAGTTGAAAAACTGTTTTTT.